The following is a T cell receptor (beta chain) sequence with its context. The data originate from a study of T cell responses to AZD1222 COVID-19 vaccine. Libraries were prepared by immunoSEQ multiplex PCR; TCRdb keeps only in-frame clonotypes and omits some of them. The repertoire holds 130,000 or so clones, with over 90% as singletons. The germline CDR1 and CDR2 sequences are SQVTM and ANQGSEA. The CDR3 consists of 14 residues. This sequence originates from an adult in good health. The sample consisted of peripheral blood, taken on day 0 of AZD1222 vaccination. The gene calls are TRBV29-1 and TRBJ1-2; D gene unclear. The CDR3 region is CSFVFPPQDYGYTF. The CDR3 coding sequence is TGCAGTTTTGTTTTCCCCCCCCAAGACTATGGCTACACCTTC.